This T cell receptor (beta chain) was identified in a study of blood T cell repertoires in COVID-19. Clones were sequenced by immunoSEQ multiplex PCR, and TCRdb holds only the in-frame ones, with some missing. The sample holds hundreds of thousands of clones, roughly nine tenths seen once. The CDR3 sequence is 14 residues long. The germline gives CDR1 LNHDA, CDR2 SQIVND (reference sequence). V was clipped by 7 bases and J by 4 bases, with 14 bases between them. What the recovered Cohort 3 donors had was two negative PCRs, clearance, or symptom resolution. The material sequenced was PBMCs or T cells enriched from blood (not recorded which). This sequence joins TRBV19 and TRBJ1-5; D gene uncertain. The sequence came from a man in his 60s who had recovered from COVID-19. The CDR3 nucleotides read TGTGCCAGTACCTCCACCGGGGTAAATCAGCCCCAGCATTTT. This gives the protein CASTSTGVNQPQHF.